This T cell receptor beta chain appears in the sequencing data of a study of cytomegalovirus exposure and HLA in healthy donors. This clone has only a few counts. The PCR employed 60 Vbeta primers together with 13 Jbeta primers. Generated by immunoSEQ multiplex PCR, the TCRdb table keeps only in-frame clones and is missing some. Of some 140,000 clones in the sample, under 10% were seen once. The ends lost 4 bases at V and 6 bases at J; junction bases unmatched: 4. CDR1 and CDR2 from the germline V gene are SNHLY and FYNNEI. The CDR3 is made up of 14 amino acids. This TCR derives from a woman aged 40 to 50 in good health and CMV-seropositive. The sample was PBMCs. This chain links TRBV2 with TRBJ1-2, with 11 bases fitting TRBD1. The CDR3 DNA sequence: TGTGCCAGCAGTGGGACAGGGGGCGCGGATGGCTACACCTTC. It specifies CASSGTGGADGYTF.